A selection of T cell receptor beta chains follows, all from one sample in a study of blood T cell repertoires in COVID-19. This table comes from immunoSEQ multiplex PCR, and its TCRdb copy is limited to in-frame clones, with some not included. Counted here are roughly 86,000 clones, about nine tenths occurring once; the ten biggest clones make up 1.9%. Sequencing was performed on peripheral blood. These receptors were collected from a woman aged 45-60 years in a cohort sampled during active COVID-19. CDR3s include the opening cysteine and the closing phenylalanine or tryptophan. D genes are given only for firm matches. The listing skips clone size in some rows; elsewhere it reads once, few, many or a size class.

V	size	length	J	D	DNA	CDR3
TRBV3-1/TRBV3-2	-	12	TRBJ1-2	-	TGTGCCAGCAGCCAAGTAACTTATGGCTACACCTTC	CASSQVTYGYTF
TRBV12-5	once	18	TRBJ1-5	TRBD1	TGTGCTAGTGGTTTGGTACCCAAAGACAGGGATATCGGTCAGCCCCAGCATTTT	CASGLVPKDRDIGQPQHF
TRBV6-1	-	14	TRBJ2-1	-	TGTGCCAGCAGTGAAGGCGCGAGCTACAATGAGCAGTTCTTC	CASSEGASYNEQFF
TRBV24-1	-	17	TRBJ2-1	TRBD2	TGTGCCACCAGTGATTCTCTACTAGCGGGAGTTTACAATGAGCAGTTCTTC	CATSDSLLAGVYNEQFF
TRBV25-1	-	16	TRBJ2-2	TRBD2	TGTGCCAGCAGTGAATCGGGACTAGCGGGGGCCGGGGAGCTGTTTTTT	CASSESGLAGAGELFF
TRBV19	-	14	TRBJ1-2	TRBD1	TGTGCCAGTAGTAACGGACAGGGCGACTATGGCTACACCTTC	CASSNGQGDYGYTF
TRBV6-5	few	13	TRBJ2-3	-	TGTGCCAGCAGTCTCGAGGGCACAGATACGCAGTATTTT	CASSLEGTDTQYF
TRBV7-3	-	17	TRBJ1-2	TRBD1	TGTGCCAGCAGCTTAGGAGGGACAGACTCCTCTAACTATGGCTACACCTTC	CASSLGGTDSSNYGYTF
TRBV2	once	13	TRBJ1-2	-	TGTGCCACCGCCCAGTCCCTCAACTATGGCTACACCTTC	CATAQSLNYGYTF
TRBV6-5	-	13	TRBJ1-2	-	TGTGCCAGCACCCCTCGGCGAGGCTATGGCTACACCTTC	CASTPRRGYGYTF
TRBV6-6	-	15	TRBJ1-4	-	TGTGCCAGCAGTTACTCGAGGGACACAGGGGAAAAACTGTTTTTT	CASSYSRDTGEKLFF
TRBV19	-	14	TRBJ2-7	TRBD1	TGTGCCAGTAGTTGGGGACAGCCCCCCTACGAGCAGTACTTC	CASSWGQPPYEQYF
TRBV27	once	13	TRBJ2-7	TRBD1	TGTGCCAGCAGTCGACAGGGGGCGTGGGAGCAGTACTTC	CASSRQGAWEQYF
TRBV5-3	-	14	TRBJ2-1	TRBD2	TGTGCCAGAAGCGCTCCTAGCGGGAGGAATGAGCAGTTCTTC	CARSAPSGRNEQFF
TRBV2	-	15	TRBJ2-7	TRBD1	TGTGCCAGCAGTGCTCGAATGGGACAGGGCTACGAGCAGTACTTC	CASSARMGQGYEQYF
TRBV11-2	-	15	TRBJ1-4	TRBD1	TGTGCCAGCAGCTTGGGGACAGGGACTTTTGAAAAACTGTTTTTT	CASSLGTGTFEKLFF
TRBV15	-	15	TRBJ2-1	TRBD1	TGTGCCACCAGCACCCTGGACAGGGACTACAATGAGCAGTTCTTC	CATSTLDRDYNEQFF
TRBV10-3	-	13	TRBJ1-1	-	TGTGCCATCAAAACCGCCGGGAACACTGAAGCTTTCTTT	CAIKTAGNTEAFF
TRBV29-1	-	15	TRBJ1-1	-	TGCAGCGCGTCAAGAACAGGGAACCCGAACACTGAAGCTTTCTTT	CSASRTGNPNTEAFF
TRBV7-9	-	13	TRBJ2-5	TRBD2	TGTGCCAGCAGCTCATCCGGGAGGGAGACCCAGTACTTC	CASSSSGRETQYF
TRBV27	-	14	TRBJ2-7	-	TGTGCCAGCAGTTTACGGTTTTATGCCTACGAGCAGTACTTC	CASSLRFYAYEQYF
TRBV2	-	13	TRBJ1-2	-	TGTGCCAGCAGTCCTACAGTTAACTATGGCTACACCTTC	CASSPTVNYGYTF
TRBV15	-	15	TRBJ2-1	TRBD2	TGTGCCACCAGCGTACTAGCGGGGGCCTACAATGAGCAGTTCTTC	CATSVLAGAYNEQFF
TRBV5-4	-	16	TRBJ1-2	TRBD1	TGTGCCAGCAGTACATTACTCGGACAGGGAGGTGGAGGCTACACCTTC	CASSTLLGQGGGGYTF
TRBV30	-	13	TRBJ1-5	TRBD1	TGTGCCTGGAGTGGACAGGGAGAACAGCCCCAGCATTTT	CAWSGQGEQPQHF
TRBV9	-	15	TRBJ2-3	TRBD2	TGTGCCAGCAGCCCGGCCCGCGGCGGGAGGTATACGCAGTATTTT	CASSPARGGRYTQYF
TRBV9	-	14	TRBJ2-2	-	TGTGCCAGCAGCGGTACAGGGCCCTCCGGGGAGCTGTTTTTT	CASSGTGPSGELFF
TRBV6-6	-	18	TRBJ2-3	TRBD2	TGTGCCAGCAGTCCCCGAACTAGCGGGGGGTCCCGCACAGATACGCAGTATTTT	CASSPRTSGGSRTDTQYF
TRBV7-9	few	17	TRBJ1-1	-	TGTGCCAGCAGCTTAGCTGGAGGTGGGAAAACCAACACTGAAGCTTTCTTT	CASSLAGGGKTNTEAFF
TRBV4-1	-	16	TRBJ2-2	-	TGCGCCAGCAGCCAAGAGAAAGGGACTAACACCGGGGAGCTGTTTTTT	CASSQEKGTNTGELFF
TRBV7-9	-	16	TRBJ1-6	TRBD1	TGTGCCAGCAGCCGAACAGGGGGAAGGGATAATTCACCCCTCCACTTT	CASSRTGGRDNSPLHF
TRBV19	-	16	TRBJ2-2	TRBD2	TGTGCCAGTACTCCTGGGGGGGGATTGAACACCGGGGAGCTGTTTTTT	CASTPGGGLNTGELFF
TRBV10-3	-	16	TRBJ2-3	TRBD2	TGTGCCATCAGTGAGTTACAGCGGGAGTACACAGATACGCAGTATTTT	CAISELQREYTDTQYF
TRBV19	-	17	TRBJ2-3	TRBD2	TGTGCCAGTAGTATAGGGAGAGCGGGAGGGCCGAGAGATACGCAGTATTTT	CASSIGRAGGPRDTQYF
TRBV2	-	14	TRBJ1-2	TRBD1	TGTGCCAGCAGGGCGGGACAGGGTAACTATGGCTACACCTTC	CASRAGQGNYGYTF
TRBV7-8	-	17	TRBJ2-2	-	TGTGCCAGCAGCCCACTATTGAGCGTTGCGAACACCGGGGAGCTGTTTTTT	CASSPLLSVANTGELFF
TRBV25-1	-	15	TRBJ2-2	-	TGTGCCAGCAGTGCTGAAGTGGGGGCGCCCGGGGAGCTGTTTTTT	CASSAEVGAPGELFF
TRBV5-1	-	15	TRBJ2-3	-	TGCGCCAGCAGCGTGGCTCGACTGAGCACAGATACGCAGTATTTT	CASSVARLSTDTQYF
TRBV19	-	18	TRBJ1-6	TRBD1	TGTGCCAGTAGACCAAGGACAGGCCGTGGGGCCTATAATTCACCCCTCCACTTT	CASRPRTGRGAYNSPLHF
TRBV5-1	-	15	TRBJ1-2	-	TGCGCCAGCAGCGAAGGGATGAAGGGGCTCTATGGCTACACCTTC	CASSEGMKGLYGYTF
TRBV5-1	-	16	TRBJ2-1	-	TGCGCCAGCAGGGCAGGGGGGCCCATTTCCTACAATGAGCAGTTCTTC	CASRAGGPISYNEQFF
TRBV12-3/TRBV12-4	-	12	TRBJ1-1	-	TGTGCCAGCAGCGGGAGGGGGACTGAAGCTTTCTTT	CASSGRGTEAFF